This record concerns one T cell receptor beta chain sequence. CDR1 and CDR2 from the germline V gene are SNHLY and FYNNEI. The CDR3 contains 14 residues. V was shortened by 0 bases and J by 6 bases, with 11 bases between the two germline ends. This entry belongs to a study of control samples from healthy donors and cancer patients. Repertoires were generated with immunoSEQ multiplex PCR, while TCRdb's copy carries only in-frame clones and drops some. The sample includes under 140,000 clones, approximately 90% of them seen just once. This clonotype originated in a woman between 55 and 75 years old with lung cancer. Sequencing input: PBMCs. J is TRBJ1-2 and V is TRBV2, with D maybe TRBD1 (5 bases). Here the CDR3 reads CASSEAQGVDGYTF. DNA of the CDR3: TGTGCCAGCAGTGAAGCGCAGGGAGTCGATGGCTACACCTTC.